The sequence of this T cell receptor (beta chain) was determined in a study of blood T cell repertoires in COVID-19. Overall study context: Sample material is recorded as cDNA or gDNA derived from T cells, B-cell-depleted T cells, or PBMCs.

The germline gives CDR1 MNHEY, CDR2 SVGAGI. Trimming pared 6 bases from V and 5 bases from J, leaving 9 bases between. CDR3 length: 12 residues. In the original analysis: Reference gene primer amplification gave nucleated cell count estimates. Data came from immunoSEQ multiplex PCR; TCRdb stores just in-frame clones and leaves some out. The V and J calls and clone size come from that table; D and trimming were worked out from the DNA. This sample has about 160,000 clones; approximately 91% occur once, and the top ten carry roughly 2.3%. The chain is built from TRBV6-5 and TRBJ2-3; a possible D gene is TRBD1 (6 bases). This TCR was recovered from a young man with acute or convalescent COVID-19. Sequencing used peripheral blood. CDR3: CASRRTVDTQYF. The CDR3 nucleotides read TGTGCCAGCAGACGGACAGTAGATACGCAGTATTTT.